The 28 T cell receptor beta chains reported below all come from one sample, sequenced in a study of blood T cell repertoires in COVID-19. Using immunoSEQ multiplex PCR, the repertoire was profiled, and TCRdb retains in-frame clones only, with some absent. This sample yields about 200,000 clones, of which roughly 88% are seen a single time; under 15% belongs to the top ten. Material for sequencing was peripheral blood. These TCRs come from a human donor in a cohort sampled during active COVID-19.

The chain has TRBV3-1 (or the pseudogene TRBV3-2) and TRBJ1-6, with 9 bases aligning to TRBD1. J gave up 6 bases and V 6 bases, and 6 bases lay outside the gene matches. Per the germline V gene, CDR1 is LGHDT and CDR2 is YNNKEL (reference sequence). The CDR3 consists of 15 residues. The CDR3 loop is CASREKGQGNSPLHF. CDR3 sequence (DNA): TGTGCCAGCAGAGAGAAGGGACAGGGTAATTCACCCCTCCACTTT.

As DNA, the CDR3 is TGTGCCAGCACGGCCAGGCCTAACTATAATTCACCCCTCCACTTT. It encodes CASTARPNYNSPLHF. The chain combines TRBV28 with TRBJ1-6, with D unclear. Trimming took 7 bases from V and 3 from J, leaving 13 bases between them. The CDR3 sequence is 15 residues long. The germline gives CDR1 MDHEN, CDR2 SYDVKM.

The chain employs TRBV7-8 and TRBJ2-2, with TRBD2 matching 11 bases. CDR3 length equals 16 residues. Germline CDR1 and CDR2: SGHVS and FQNEAQ. J lost 1 base, V lost 5 bases, and 3 bases had no gene match. CDR3 DNA sequence: TGTGCCAGCAGCGGAACTAGCGGGAGGAACACCGGGGAGCTGTTTTTT. It yields the protein CASSGTSGRNTGELFF.

V is TRBV2 and J is TRBJ2-1; 13 bases map to TRBD2. Germline CDR1 is SNHLY and CDR2 is FYNNEI. The CDR3 sequence is 15 residues long. The V and J ends lost 8 bases and 5 bases, in that order; junction bases with no gene match: 6. The CDR3: CASEHGTSGDNEQFF. As DNA, the CDR3 is TGTGCCAGCGAACACGGGACTAGCGGGGACAATGAGCAGTTCTTC.

This chain joins TRBV7-2 and TRBJ1-3; D not certain. This CDR3 is 16 amino acids long. V lost 1 base and J 4 bases, leaving 14 bases between the germline ends. Germline V lookup: CDR1 SGHTA, CDR2 FQGNSA. The CDR3 nucleotides are TGTGCCAGCAGCTTAGTTTCGGCGGCGGGAGGAAACACCATATATTTT. Translated, it gives CASSLVSAAGGNTIYF.

The J gene is TRBJ2-7, the V gene TRBV7-8; 7 bases are shared with TRBD1. V lost 5 bases to trimming and J lost 4 bases; unmatched junction nucleotides: 11. CDR3 length: 15 residues. Germline CDR1 is SGHVS and CDR2 is FQNEAQ. CDR3: CASSREGATRYEQYF. CDR3 in DNA: TGTGCCAGCAGCCGAGAGGGGGCTACAAGATACGAGCAGTACTTC. The entire variable domain, with the rest obtained from reference TRBV7-8 and TRBJ2-7, is as follows: GAGVSQSPRYKVAKRGQDVALRCDPISGHVSLFWYQQALGQGPEFLTYFQNEAQLDKSGLPSDRFFAERPEGSVSTLKIQRTQQEDSAVYLCASSREGATRYEQYFGPGTRLTVT.

The V call is TRBV27, the J call TRBJ2-7; 7 bases are shared with TRBD2. This CDR3 contains 15 residues. With V trimmed by 7 bases and J by 3 bases, 12 bases remained unmatched. Germline V gene data show CDR1 as MNHEY and CDR2 as SMNVEV (reference sequence). In DNA, the CDR3 is TGTGCCAGCACCCCTCGGGGCGGGAGACGCTACGAGCAGTACTTC. Its translation: CASTPRGGRRYEQYF.

This rearrangement joins TRBV30 to TRBJ2-3; D is unresolved. This CDR3 comprises 11 residues. Between the trimmed V and J ends, which lost 1 base and 5 bases, there was a span of 4 bases. Germline CDR1 GTSNPN, CDR2 SVGIG (reference sequence). This CDR3 is CAWSALDTQYF. The CDR3 DNA reads as TGTGCCTGGAGTGCCTTAGATACGCAGTATTTT.

The chain joins TRBV3-1 (or the pseudogene TRBV3-2) to TRBJ1-1; D is possibly TRBD1 (6 bases). V was shortened by 1 base and J by 1 base, with 16 bases between the two germline ends. The germline CDR1 and CDR2 sequences are LGHDT and YNNKEL (reference sequence). CDR3 length: 17 residues. In DNA form, the CDR3 reads TGTGCCAGCAGCCAAGTACATCGACAGGACGCGAACACTGAAGCTTTCTTT. It specifies CASSQVHRQDANTEAFF.

This chain uses TRBV27 with TRBJ2-1; D is uncertain. CDR3 length: 17 residues. Germline CDR1 is MNHEY and CDR2 is SMNVEV (reference sequence). Trimming cost V 0 bases and J 0 bases, with 12 bases left between them. The CDR3 region has the DNA TGTGCCAGCAGTTTATCGTCTGCGGCAAGCTCCTACAATGAGCAGTTCTTC. It encodes CASSLSSAASSYNEQFF.

The chain uses TRBV7-8 and TRBJ2-5, with a possible D match to TRBD2 (6 bases). The germline V gene has CDR1 SGHVS and CDR2 FQNEAQ. Trimming stripped 5 bases from V and 0 bases from J, with 13 bases between. This CDR3 contains 15 residues. The CDR3 spells CASSLRGGNQETQYF. The CDR3 DNA reads TGTGCCAGCAGCCTAAGAGGCGGGAACCAAGAGACCCAGTACTTC.

The chain joins TRBV18 to TRBJ1-1; D uncertain. Germline V lookup: CDR1 KGHSH, CDR2 LQKENI. The CDR3 is made up of 14 amino acids. V lost 6 bases to trimming and J lost 0 bases, with 11 bases between them. This CDR3 is CASSPTALNTEAFF. The CDR3 DNA is TGTGCCAGCTCCCCTACAGCTTTGAACACTGAAGCTTTCTTT.

This sequence joins TRBV3-1 (or the pseudogene TRBV3-2) and TRBJ1-2; D not resolved. With 3 bases removed from V and 4 bases from J, the gap between germline ends came to 12 bases. Germline V gene lookup returns CDR1 LGHDT and CDR2 YNNKEL (reference sequence). The CDR3 is 14 amino acids. For the CDR3, the DNA is TGTGCCAGCAGCCAGGGAGCCCTCCTCTATGGCTACACCTTC. Protein product: CASSQGALLYGYTF.

The chain carries TRBV6-5 and TRBJ2-7, with 7 bases matching TRBD1. J gave up 3 bases and V 6 bases, and 5 bases lay outside the gene matches. The V gene's germline CDR1 is MNHEY and CDR2 SVGAGI. The CDR3 consists of 13 residues. Here the CDR3 DNA reads TGTGCCAGCAGACAGGGGAAGAACTACGAGCAGTACTTC. Its translation: CASRQGKNYEQYF.

This clone was picked up a small number of times. This chain connects TRBV3-1 (or the pseudogene TRBV3-2) to TRBJ2-7; TRBD1 matches 9 bases. V lost 3 bases and J lost 6; bases outside the gene matches: 9. In germline, CDR1 is LGHDT, CDR2 YNNKEL (reference sequence). The CDR3 has 15 amino acids. The CDR3 here is CASSHEGTGWAEQYF. The DNA for the CDR3 is TGTGCCAGCAGCCACGAGGGGACAGGGTGGGCCGAGCAGTACTTC.

This chain links TRBV30 with TRBJ1-2; D is perhaps TRBD1 (5 bases). The CDR3 is 12 residues long. Germline CDR1 reads GTSNPN; CDR2 reads SVGIG (reference sequence). The V end lost 3 bases, the J end lost 4 bases, and 9 bases lay between the germline ends. The CDR3 DNA reads TGTGCCTGGAGAAGACAGAGCTATGGCTACACCTTC. Translation: CAWRRQSYGYTF.

The chain carries TRBV9 and TRBJ2-1; D is unresolved. This CDR3 has 15 amino acids. Trimming shortened V by 5 bases and J by 5 bases, and 17 bases separated the two germline ends. CDR1 is SGDLS, CDR2 YYNGEE, per germline. In DNA, the CDR3 is TGTGCCAGCAGTCTGAGAGGCACATGGGACAATGAGCAGTTCTTC. Translation: CASSLRGTWDNEQFF.

The chain combines TRBV29-1 with TRBJ1-2; 7 bases align to TRBD1. Germline V gene data show CDR1 as SQVTM and CDR2 as ANQGSEA. This CDR3 spans 13 amino acids. J was trimmed by 2 bases and V by 6 bases; bases with no gene match: 6. The CDR3 bases are TGCAGCGTCCCAGCGGACAGGAACTATGGCTACACCTTC. This sequence encodes CSVPADRNYGYTF.

This clone was counted a few times. The rearrangement links TRBV18 to TRBJ1-1, with D possibly TRBD1 on 6 matching bases. The CDR3 has 14 residues. V gave up 6 bases and J gave up 1 base, with 12 bases separating them. The germline gives CDR1 KGHSH, CDR2 LQKENI. In nucleotides, the CDR3 is TGTGCCAGCTCCCCGAACAGGGCGAACACTGAAGCTTTCTTT. Amino acid sequence: CASSPNRANTEAFF.

This chain joins TRBV23-1 and TRBJ2-7, with TRBD1 identical over 12 bases. TRBV23-1 is assigned to the ORF class and has an uncertain function. The V and J ends lost 4 bases and 6 bases, in that order; junction bases with no gene match: 10. The CDR3 covers 16 residues. The CDR3 loop reads CASSRVPGQGAVEQYF. CDR3 sequence (DNA): TGCGCCAGCAGTCGGGTTCCGGGACAGGGGGCCGTCGAGCAGTACTTC.

This rearrangement joins TRBV28 to TRBJ2-6, with 7 nucleotides matching TRBD1. Germline V lookup: CDR1 MDHEN, CDR2 SYDVKM. V gave up 6 bases and J gave up 4 bases; unmatched junction bases: 12. The CDR3 contains 17 residues. This CDR3 reads CASRDLTGSAGANVLTF. The CDR3, as DNA: TGTGCCAGCAGGGACCTGACAGGGTCTGCCGGGGCCAACGTCCTGACTTTC.

CDR3 DNA sequence: TGTGCCAGCAGCTCTTCGGCGGGAACGAACACCGGGGAGCTGTTTTTT. Protein sequence: CASSSSAGTNTGELFF. V gene TRBV7-6 combines with J gene TRBJ2-2; TRBD2 might be the D (6 bases). Germline V CDR1 and CDR2: SGHVS, FNYEAQ. CDR3 length equals 16 residues. Trimming left V 4 bases short and J 0 bases short, with 12 bases between.

This clone was found a few times. The sample contains more than one DNA sequence encoding this CDR3. This chain links TRBV27 with TRBJ1-2; 8 bases fit TRBD1. Unmatched junction bases numbered 5, after V lost 2 bases and J lost 6 bases. The germline gives CDR1 MNHEY, CDR2 SMNVEV (reference sequence). The CDR3 runs 14 residues. CDR3 DNA sequence: TGTGCCAGCAGTTTAGGCAGGGGGCAGGATGGCTACACCTTC. Translated: CASSLGRGQDGYTF.

This chain uses TRBV27 with TRBJ2-5, with 11 bases fitting TRBD2. This CDR3 contains 16 residues. Trimming took 5 bases from V and 5 from J; bases not matched to a gene: 10. Germline CDR1 MNHEY, CDR2 SMNVEV (reference sequence). The CDR3: CASSTVAGGPLETQYF. In nucleotides, the CDR3 is TGTGCCAGCAGTACCGTAGCGGGAGGGCCTCTGGAGACCCAGTACTTC.

The chain combines TRBV28 with TRBJ2-3; 11 bases match TRBD2. Germline V gene sequence: CDR1 MDHEN, CDR2 SYDVKM. The CDR3 has 16 residues. Trimming took 6 bases from V and 3 from J; bases not matched to a gene: 8. This CDR3 reads CASSQPLAGETDTQYF. In nucleotides, the CDR3 is TGTGCCAGCAGCCAACCACTAGCGGGAGAGACAGATACGCAGTATTTT.

V gene TRBV4-1 combines with J gene TRBJ2-7, with D possibly being TRBD2 (7 bases). The CDR3 consists of 15 residues. Trimming took off 4 bases at V and 6 bases at J, with 19 bases between the two ends. Germline V CDR1 and CDR2: MGHRA, YSYEKL. CDR3 region: CASSPKGGGPSEQYF. The CDR3 nucleotides read TGCGCCAGCAGCCCTAAGGGAGGGGGACCCTCCGAGCAGTACTTC.

J is TRBJ2-1 and V is TRBV29-1, with 7 bases lining up with TRBD2. The CDR3 has 13 residues. V was pared by 6 bases and J by 1 base, with 3 bases of the junction left unmatched. Germline CDR1 reads SQVTM; CDR2 reads ANQGSEA. As DNA, the CDR3 is TGCAGCGTACGGGGGGTTTCCTACAATGAGCAGTTCTTC. Translating it yields CSVRGVSYNEQFF.

The rearrangement joins TRBV4-1 to TRBJ1-1; D not resolved. This CDR3 has 14 amino acids. The germline V gene encodes CDR1 MGHRA and CDR2 YSYEKL. The V and J ends lost 5 bases and 4 bases respectively, with 14 bases between them. In DNA form, the CDR3 reads TGCGCCAGCAGCTACGCCGGCGGCGGCACTGAAGCTTTCTTT. The encoded protein is CASSYAGGGTEAFF.